This note documents a single T cell receptor beta chain sequence. Random hexamers were used to reverse transcribe about 0.5 to 1 ug of RNA. Amplification of the TCR beta CDR3 was carried out by immunoSEQ multiplex PCR, which spanned a total of 54 Vbeta and 13 Jbeta segments. TCRdb ran MiXCR on the immunoSEQ multiplex PCR reads and lists one entry per CDR3 protein. The sample carries 150,000 to 200,000 distinct CDR3 sequences, about 94% recorded once. The data stem from a study of CD8 T cells in Susac syndrome. The source of this sequence is a human donor in good health. The sample taken for sequencing was CD4+ T cells from PBMCs.

The CDR3 spells CASYPGLEDEQFF. In DNA, the CDR3 is TGTGCCAGCTATCCGGGACTAGAAGATGAGCAGTTCTTC. J is TRBJ2-1 and V is TRBV7-9; 8 positions match TRBD2. This CDR3 has 13 amino acids. Germline assignment: CDR1 SEHNR and CDR2 FQNEAQ (reference sequence). After removal of 8 bases from V and 8 bases from J, the junction contained 8 bases not matched to a gene.